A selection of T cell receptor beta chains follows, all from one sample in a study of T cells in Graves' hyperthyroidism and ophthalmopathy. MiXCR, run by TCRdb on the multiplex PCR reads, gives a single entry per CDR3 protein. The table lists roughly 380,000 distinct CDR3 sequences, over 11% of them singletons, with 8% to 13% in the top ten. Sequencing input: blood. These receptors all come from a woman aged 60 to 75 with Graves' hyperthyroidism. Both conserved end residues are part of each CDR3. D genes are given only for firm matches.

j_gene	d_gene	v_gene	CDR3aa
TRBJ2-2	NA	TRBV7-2	CASSLGLGDRGELFF
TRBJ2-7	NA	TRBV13	CASSLAGRQALTYEQYF
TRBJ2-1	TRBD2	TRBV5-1	CASSLGGGVYNEQFF
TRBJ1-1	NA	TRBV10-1	CASSDPDSEAFF
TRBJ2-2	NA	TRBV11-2	CASSDVLDTVTGELFF
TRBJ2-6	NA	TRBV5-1	CASSSQGAGANVLTF
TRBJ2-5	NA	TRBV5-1	CASSYYGQREETQYF
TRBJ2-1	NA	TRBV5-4	CASSSSLRLEQFF
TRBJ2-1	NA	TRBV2	CASSPSGDEEFF
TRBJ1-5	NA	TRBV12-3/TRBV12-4	CASRSRQATGPQHF
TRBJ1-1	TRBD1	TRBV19	CASSSRPEWGDSFMNTEAFF
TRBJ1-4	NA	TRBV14	CASSQDRGTFGKLFF
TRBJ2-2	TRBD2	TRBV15	CATSGGLARTGELFF
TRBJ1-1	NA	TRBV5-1	CASSFEHTEAFF
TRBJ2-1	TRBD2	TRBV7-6	CASSLRAGGLNEQFF
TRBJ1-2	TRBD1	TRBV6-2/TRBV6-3	CASSQPPGQGDGYTF
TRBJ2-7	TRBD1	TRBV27	CASRGQGFDEQYF
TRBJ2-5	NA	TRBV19	CASSRQVKETQYF
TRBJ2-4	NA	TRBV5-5	CASSFSLNIQYF
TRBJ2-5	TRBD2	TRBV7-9	CASSLAGLAGSQETQYF
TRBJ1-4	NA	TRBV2	CASSVQATNEKLFF
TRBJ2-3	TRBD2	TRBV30	CATSAPGLAGDTQYF
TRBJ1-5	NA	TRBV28	CASSRLTRNQPQHF
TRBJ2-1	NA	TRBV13	CASSLGRLSYNEQFF
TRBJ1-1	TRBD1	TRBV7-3	CASSPRQGLGNTEAFF
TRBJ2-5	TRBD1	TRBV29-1	CSVERDSTQETQYF
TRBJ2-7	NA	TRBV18	CASSPPGSSYKQYF
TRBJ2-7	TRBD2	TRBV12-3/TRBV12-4	CASRGGTSPYEQYF
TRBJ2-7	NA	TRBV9	CASSAGPRSVVHEQYF
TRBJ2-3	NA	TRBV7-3	CASSLGGAGAADTQYF
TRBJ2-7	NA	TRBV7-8	CASSDRPDGPYEQYF
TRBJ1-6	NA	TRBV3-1	CASSLGKQPLHF
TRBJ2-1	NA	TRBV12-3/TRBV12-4	CASSPGAFNEQFF
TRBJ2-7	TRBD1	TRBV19	CATAGGSYEQYF
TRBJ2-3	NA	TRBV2	CASSEGQITTDTQYF
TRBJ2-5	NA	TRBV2	CASTLQETQYF
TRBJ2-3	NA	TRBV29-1	CSAEPGWEDTQYF
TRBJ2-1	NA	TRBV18	CASSPPSENEQFF
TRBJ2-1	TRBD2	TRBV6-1	CASRTIAGINEQFF